These T cell receptor beta chains were read from a single sample in a study of T cell clones after liver transplantation. Generated by immunoSEQ multiplex PCR, the TCRdb table keeps only in-frame clones and is missing some. The sample shows 60,000 or so clones, over 70% of them seen only once. This specimen was CD4+ T cells from blood, taken before liver transplant. The receptors originated from a human donor who received a liver transplant. The CDR3 runs from the conserved cysteine through the conserved F or W. The order of the fields is J gene, clone size, V gene, D gene, CDR3 protein, CDR3 DNA. A D gene is named only where the DNA matches it firmly. Part of the rows lack a size; the others show once, few, many or a class for expanded clones.

>TRBJ2-7|NA|TRBV20-1|NA
CSANYEQYF
TGCAGTGCCAACTACGAGCAGTACTTC
>TRBJ1-2|NA|TRBV28|NA
CASSLGADYTF
TGTGCCAGCAGTTTAGGGGCCGACTACACCTTC
>TRBJ2-7|NA|TRBV9|NA
CASSVVAGREQYF
TGTGCCAGCAGCGTAGTGGCAGGCCGCGAGCAGTACTTC
>TRBJ1-6|NA|TRBV6-6|NA
CASSYYSGNSPLHF
TGTGCCAGCAGTTACTATTCAGGGAATTCACCCCTCCACTTT
>TRBJ2-7|few|TRBV11-3|NA
CASSQGWDSYEQYF
TGTGCCAGCAGCCAGGGATGGGATTCCTACGAGCAGTACTTC
>TRBJ2-5|NA|TRBV20-1|NA
CSATVQETQYF
TGCAGTGCTACAGTCCAAGAGACCCAGTACTTC
>TRBJ2-1|NA|TRBV10-2|NA
CASSESWGRGNEQFF
TGCGCCAGCAGTGAGTCGTGGGGAAGGGGCAATGAGCAGTTCTTC
>TRBJ1-5|NA|TRBV10-3|TRBD1
CAPSGQVFNQPQHF
TGTGCCCCCTCGGGACAGGTGTTCAATCAGCCCCAGCATTTT
>TRBJ2-7|once|TRBV6-6|TRBD2
CASSYSGTSSYEQYF
TGTGCCAGCAGTTATTCCGGGACTAGCTCCTACGAGCAGTACTTC
>TRBJ1-2|NA|TRBV4-1|NA
CASSQPGNYGYTF
TGCGCCAGCAGCCAACCAGGGAACTATGGCTACACCTTC
>TRBJ2-5|NA|TRBV30|NA
CAWSLGRLRETQYF
TGTGCCTGGAGCCTAGGGAGGCTGAGGGAGACCCAGTACTTC
>TRBJ2-2|NA|TRBV7-8|NA
CASTNIGGRTGELFF
TGTGCCAGCACCAACATCGGGGGGCGCACCGGGGAGCTGTTTTTT
>TRBJ1-6|medium-sized|TRBV5-1|TRBD1
CASSLTGGNSPLHF
TGCGCCAGCAGCTTGACAGGGGGCAATTCACCCCTCCACTTT
>TRBJ2-1|NA|TRBV28|TRBD2
CASSGQAGGQFF
TGTGCCAGCAGTGGACAAGCGGGGGGACAGTTCTTC
>TRBJ1-1|NA|TRBV6-5|NA
CASSRGGDTEAFF
TGTGCCAGCAGCCGGGGGGGAGACACTGAAGCTTTCTTT
>TRBJ1-5|NA|TRBV2|NA
CASSPGYVRPQHF
TGTGCCAGTTCTCCAGGGTACGTGCGGCCCCAGCATTTT
>TRBJ2-2|NA|TRBV18|TRBD1
CASSPLDRAGELFF
TGTGCCAGCTCACCACTAGACAGGGCCGGGGAGCTGTTTTTT
>TRBJ2-7|few|TRBV7-6|NA
CASSLGQLAYEQYF
TGTGCCAGCAGCTTAGGACAGTTAGCCTACGAGCAGTACTTC
>TRBJ1-5|NA|TRBV27|NA
CASSLRQGLNQPQHF
TGTGCCAGCAGTTTAAGACAAGGCCTCAATCAGCCCCAGCATTTT
>TRBJ1-5|NA|TRBV19|TRBD1
CASSRGRGGNQPQHF
TGTGCCAGTAGCAGGGGGCGCGGAGGCAATCAGCCCCAGCATTTT
>TRBJ2-7|NA|TRBV18|TRBD1
CASSSIQGARAYEQYF
TGTGCCAGCTCATCGATACAGGGGGCGCGCGCCTACGAGCAGTACTTC
>TRBJ1-2|NA|TRBV2|NA
CASSESYRSYGYTF
TGTGCCAGCAGTGAGTCATACCGCAGCTATGGCTACACCTTC
>TRBJ2-7|NA|TRBV4-1|NA
CASSQDSRQASSYEQYF
TGCGCCAGCAGCCAAGACTCCAGACAGGCTAGCTCCTACGAGCAGTACTTC
>TRBJ1-5|NA|TRBV28|NA
CASSPAGGINQPQHF
TGTGCCAGCAGTCCCGCGGGGGGCATCAATCAGCCCCAGCATTTT
>TRBJ1-2|NA|TRBV28|NA
CASNPGEGANYGYTF
TGTGCCAGCAATCCAGGGGAGGGGGCTAACTATGGCTACACCTTC
>TRBJ1-6|once|TRBV30|TRBD1
CAWSGTVRGSPLHF
TGTGCCTGGAGCGGGACAGTCAGGGGCTCACCCCTCCACTTT
>TRBJ2-7|NA|TRBV5-4|NA
CASSKTGYEQYF
TGTGCCAGCAGCAAGACAGGCTACGAGCAGTACTTC
>TRBJ1-5|NA|TRBV4-1|TRBD1
CASSHFDRGNAQPQHF
TGCGCCAGCAGCCATTTTGACAGGGGGAACGCTCAGCCCCAGCATTTT
>TRBJ2-7|NA|TRBV7-9|NA
CASSLAWGGPSEQYF
TGTGCCAGCAGCTTAGCATGGGGGGGCCCAAGCGAGCAGTACTTC
>TRBJ1-5|few|TRBV11-2|NA
CASSWPRGWCQPQHF
TGTGCCAGCAGCTGGCCCAGGGGATGGTGTCAGCCCCAGCATTTT
>TRBJ2-5|NA|TRBV29-1|TRBD1
CSVDGTGGQETQYF
TGCAGCGTTGACGGGACAGGGGGTCAAGAGACCCAGTACTTC
>TRBJ2-5|NA|TRBV9|TRBD2
CASSSGGEETQYF
TGTGCCAGCTCTAGCGGGGGGGAAGAGACCCAGTACTTC
>TRBJ1-1|NA|TRBV11-2|TRBD1
CASSPRDRGRGTEAFF
TGTGCCAGCAGCCCCCGGGACAGGGGGCGCGGGACTGAAGCTTTCTTT
>TRBJ1-1|NA|TRBV19|TRBD1
CASMGDSRFMNTEAFF
TGTGCCAGTATGGGGGACAGTCGTTTCATGAACACTGAAGCTTTCTTT
>TRBJ1-1|NA|TRBV5-6|NA
CASSLVASAEAFF
TGTGCCAGCAGCTTGGTAGCTTCGGCTGAAGCTTTCTTT
>TRBJ2-1|NA|TRBV5-4|NA
CASSLRLEFDEQFF
TGTGCCAGCAGCTTGAGACTAGAATTCGATGAGCAGTTCTTC
>TRBJ1-1|NA|TRBV6-5|TRBD1
CASSYTGTGLNTEAFF
TGTGCCAGCAGTTATACCGGGACAGGGTTGAACACTGAAGCTTTCTTT
>TRBJ2-7|NA|TRBV7-8|TRBD1
CASSLGDREDEQYF
TGTGCCAGCAGCTTAGGGGACAGGGAGGACGAGCAGTACTTC
>TRBJ1-2|NA|TRBV11-2|TRBD1
CASSQDRNGYGYTF
TGTGCCAGCAGCCAGGACAGGAATGGCTATGGCTACACCTTC
>TRBJ1-2|once|TRBV27|TRBD1
CASSGGQTYGYTF
TGTGCCAGCAGTGGGGGACAGACCTATGGCTACACCTTC
>TRBJ2-2|NA|TRBV11-2|NA
CASSLHRETGELFF
TGTGCCAGCAGCTTACACAGGGAAACCGGGGAGCTGTTTTTT
>TRBJ1-1|NA|TRBV11-3|NA
CASSNGVNTEAFF
TGTGCCAGCAGCAACGGGGTGAACACTGAAGCTTTCTTT
>TRBJ1-2|few|TRBV25-1|TRBD1
CASSESGTGEGYGYTF
TGTGCCAGCAGTGAATCGGGGACAGGGGAAGGCTATGGCTACACCTTC
>TRBJ2-7|NA|TRBV5-1|TRBD2
CASGSSGVEEQYF
TGCGCCAGCGGGTCTAGCGGGGTGGAAGAGCAGTACTTC
>TRBJ2-3|NA|TRBV19|NA
CASSLGGGYNTDTQYF
TGTGCCAGTAGTCTGGGCGGAGGTTACAACACAGATACGCAGTATTTT
>TRBJ1-2|NA|TRBV29-1|NA
CSVEGAGGYTF
TGCAGCGTTGAGGGGGCCGGTGGCTACACCTTC
>TRBJ1-3|NA|TRBV9|NA
CASSVEPISSGNTIYF
TGTGCCAGCAGCGTAGAACCGATCAGCTCTGGAAACACCATATATTTT
>TRBJ2-7|few|TRBV6-5|NA
CASSSAGAPYEQYF
TGTGCCAGCAGCTCCGCAGGGGCCCCCTACGAGCAGTACTTC
>TRBJ2-5|NA|TRBV4-1|TRBD2
CASSPGLAGFETQYF
TGCGCCAGCAGCCCCGGACTAGCGGGGTTTGAGACCCAGTACTTC
>TRBJ1-3|NA|TRBV7-2|TRBD1
CASSLNGQGTGNTIYF
TGTGCCAGCAGCCTCAATGGACAGGGCACTGGAAACACCATATATTTT
>TRBJ2-2|NA|TRBV6-1|TRBD1
CASSERTGTGELFF
TGTGCCAGCAGTGAAAGGACAGGCACCGGGGAGCTGTTTTTT
>TRBJ2-5|NA|TRBV6-6|NA
CATGVNQETQYF
TGTGCCACCGGGGTAAACCAAGAGACCCAGTACTTC
>TRBJ1-1|NA|TRBV19|TRBD1
CASNPGTGNTEAFF
TGTGCCAGTAACCCCGGGACAGGAAACACTGAAGCTTTCTTT
>TRBJ1-1|NA|TRBV29-1|NA
CSVDTVTNTEAFF
TGCAGCGTTGATACGGTTACGAACACTGAAGCTTTCTTT